A single sample is the source of the 27 T cell receptor beta chains below, sequenced in a study of blood T cell repertoires in COVID-19 (dated by TCRdb to about 2020). The library was produced with the immunoSEQ multiplex PCR assay. The immuneACCESS repertoire file appears here via TCRdb, limited to in-frame rearrangements. These files lack a portion of the clones; in checked studies, under half of the deficit traces to unresolved V genes, and the cause of the others is not known. The sample table lists roughly 350,000 clones, roughly 90% of them with a count of one. Roughly 4% of the sample goes to the ten largest clones. The specimen sequenced was peripheral blood. These receptors were taken from a woman aged 45 to 65 with active or convalescent COVID-19.

The chain carries TRBV2 and TRBJ2-4; unclear D gene. V was cut by 5 bases and J by 0 bases, with 26 bases left in between. CDR1 and CDR2 from the germline V gene are SNHLY and FYNNEI. The CDR3 is made up of 20 amino acids. CDR3 DNA: TGTGCCAGCAGTTTTGGCAGGCGCCTGAACCTTTTACTAGCCAAAAACATTCAGTACTTC. Translated, it gives CASSFGRRLNLLLAKNIQYF.

This chain links TRBV30 with TRBJ1-2, with TRBD1 matching 9 bases. Trimming took 4 bases from V and 5 from J; bases not matched to a gene: 2. CDR1 is GTSNPN, CDR2 SVGIG, per germline (reference sequence). The length of the CDR3 is 12 residues. The CDR3 is CAWTGTGYGYTF. Here the CDR3 DNA reads TGTGCCTGGACCGGGACAGGGTATGGCTACACCTTC.

The gene calls are TRBV3-1 (or the pseudogene TRBV3-2) and TRBJ2-6; D unclear. Germline loops: CDR1 LGHDT, CDR2 YNNKEL (reference sequence). The germline V and J ends were trimmed by 4 bases and 4 bases, with 11 bases remaining between them. The CDR3 is 15 amino acids. CDR3 amino acids: CASSPRVRGANVLTF. CDR3 DNA sequence: TGTGCCAGCAGCCCCCGCGTTAGAGGGGCCAACGTCCTGACTTTC.

The genes are TRBV28 and TRBJ2-7; 7 bases line up with TRBD2. The CDR3 is made up of 14 amino acids. In germline, CDR1 is MDHEN, CDR2 SYDVKM. With V trimmed by 6 bases and J by 2 bases, 7 bases remained unmatched. The CDR3, as DNA: TGTGCCAGCAGCCCCGGACTAGAGGCCTACGAGCAGTACTTC. This gives the protein CASSPGLEAYEQYF.

The rearrangement uses TRBV9 and TRBJ1-3, with D tentatively TRBD1 (6 bases). CDR3 length: 15 amino acids. Trimming removed 3 bases at V and 0 bases at J, with 10 bases between. The germline V gene encodes CDR1 SGDLS and CDR2 YYNGEE. CDR3 amino acids: CASSDRGGSGNTIYF. The CDR3 bases are TGTGCCAGCAGCGACAGAGGGGGCTCTGGAAACACCATATATTTT.

The V call is TRBV5-4, the J call TRBJ1-5; D is undetermined. The CDR3 covers 15 residues. The germline CDR1 and CDR2 sequences are SGHNT and YYREEE (reference sequence). V lost 0 bases and J 1 base, leaving 8 bases between the germline ends. The CDR3: CASSLGPGSNQPQHF. The CDR3 nucleotides are TGTGCCAGCAGCTTGGGGCCTGGCAGCAATCAGCCCCAGCATTTT.

The chain is built from TRBV5-1 and TRBJ2-3, with D perhaps TRBD1 (5 bases). The CDR3 runs 15 residues. Germline CDR1 is SGHRS and CDR2 is YFSETQ. Trimming stripped 1 base from V and 4 bases from J, with 13 bases between. The CDR3 DNA reads as TGCGCCAGCAGCTTGCAGGGAAGGGATTCAGATACGCAGTATTTT. Translated, it gives CASSLQGRDSDTQYF. Full variable domain (rest looked up from reference TRBV5-1 and TRBJ2-3): KAGVTQTPRYLIKTRGQQVTLSCSPISGHRSVSWYQQTPGQGLQFLFEYFSETQRNKGNFPGRFSGRQFSNSRSEMNVSTLELGDSALYLCASSLQGRDSDTQYFGPGTRLTVL.

The chain combines TRBV15 with TRBJ1-5; D is undetermined. Germline V gene sequence: CDR1 LNHNV, CDR2 YYDKDF (reference sequence). V was trimmed by 0 bases and J by 0 bases, leaving 9 bases between them. The CDR3 has 16 residues. The CDR3 here is CATSREAGYSNQPQHF. The CDR3 DNA is TGTGCCACCAGCAGAGAGGCAGGCTATAGCAATCAGCCCCAGCATTTT.

This chain joins TRBV27 and TRBJ1-5; 7 bases are a match to TRBD1. Germline CDR1 MNHEY, CDR2 SMNVEV (reference sequence). The junction had 7 bases not matched to a gene; V was cut back by 9 bases and J by 2 bases. This CDR3 contains 14 residues. CDR3 protein: CASKQGMGNQPQHF. CDR3 bases: TGTGCCAGTAAACAGGGGATGGGCAATCAGCCCCAGCATTTT.

V and J are TRBV28 and TRBJ1-5; 9 nucleotides agree with TRBD1. CDR1 MDHEN and CDR2 SYDVKM come from the germline V gene. Trimming at V came to 5 bases and at J to 4 bases, leaving 6 bases not matched to a gene. This CDR3 comprises 15 residues. The CDR3, as DNA: TGTGCCAGCAGTCGTGACAGGGGGAGGAATCAGCCCCAGCATTTT. This translates into CASSRDRGRNQPQHF. The complete variable domain, with remaining parts taken from reference TRBV28 and TRBJ1-5, reads DVKVTQSSRYLVKRTGEKVFLECVQDMDHENMFWYRQDPGLGLRLIYFSYDVKMKEKGDIPEGYSVSREKKERFSLILESASTNQTSMYLCASSRDRGRNQPQHFGDGTRLSIL.

The V gene is TRBV15, the J gene TRBJ2-3, with 13 bases lining up with TRBD2. V lost 1 base, J lost 7 bases, and 8 bases stayed unmatched. Germline CDR1 is LNHNV and CDR2 is YYDKDF (reference sequence). The CDR3 consists of 17 residues. Written as DNA, the CDR3 is TGTGCCACCAGCAGAGCCCTACTAGCGGGAGGGGAATATACGCAGTATTTT. This translates into CATSRALLAGGEYTQYF.

V and J are TRBV5-1 and TRBJ1-3; 11 nucleotides align to TRBD1. Looked up from germline, CDR1 is SGHRS and CDR2 is YFSETQ. The CDR3 is 16 residues long. The junction had 3 bases not matched to a gene; V was cut back by 2 bases and J by 2 bases. The CDR3: CASSFGQGAPGNTIYF. As DNA, the CDR3 is TGCGCCAGCAGCTTCGGACAGGGGGCACCTGGAAACACCATATATTTT.

The chain links TRBV9 to TRBJ1-1; 7 nucleotides align to TRBD1. The CDR3 totals 13 residues. From germline, CDR1 is SGDLS and CDR2 YYNGEE. V was pared by 4 bases and J by 4 bases, with 4 bases of the junction left unmatched. The DNA of the CDR3 is TGTGCCAGCAGCAATCCAGGGGGCACTGAAGCTTTCTTT. It translates to CASSNPGGTEAFF.

This clone came up once. The gene calls are TRBV10-3 and TRBJ1-3; TRBD1 is a possible D gene (6 bases). V was pared by 1 base and J by 4 bases, with 17 bases between. The V gene's germline CDR1 is ENHRY and CDR2 SYGVKD. This CDR3 is 17 amino acids long. The DNA of the CDR3 is TGTGCCATCAGTGAGTTGGGGGGGGCAGTAACCGGAAACACCATATATTTT. Protein: CAISELGGAVTGNTIYF.

The rearrangement joins TRBV14 to TRBJ2-3, with D tentatively TRBD2 (6 bases). The CDR3 runs 14 residues. Trimming took 4 bases from V and 4 from J, leaving 12 bases between them. Germline lookup yields CDR1 SGHDN and CDR2 FVKESK. The CDR3, as DNA: TGTGCCAGCAGCCTGACTAGTCGGGCAGATACGCAGTATTTT. The encoded protein is CASSLTSRADTQYF.

The chain links TRBV28 to TRBJ2-7, with TRBD2 matching 10 bases. The V segment lost 6 bases and the J segment 5 bases; nucleotides outside the gene matches: 4. The CDR3 has 13 residues. Germline V gives CDR1 MDHEN, CDR2 SYDVKM. The CDR3 is CASSSGTSDEQYF. The CDR3 DNA reads as TGTGCCAGCAGCTCCGGGACTAGCGACGAGCAGTACTTC.

The chain uses TRBV27 and TRBJ1-2, with TRBD1 matching 9 bases. With V trimmed by 0 bases and J by 5 bases, 16 bases remained unmatched. Germline CDR1 reads MNHEY; CDR2 reads SMNVEV (reference sequence). This CDR3 is built from 19 residues. CDR3 sequence: CASSLSSRAQQGALYGYTF. CDR3 coding DNA: TGTGCCAGCAGTTTATCCTCCCGGGCCCAACAGGGGGCTTTGTATGGCTACACCTTC.

The genes are TRBV12-3 or TRBV12-4 and TRBJ1-1; TRBD1 is a possible D gene (5 bases). This CDR3 is built from 12 residues. The V gene lost 8 bases and the J gene lost 7 bases, with 14 bases spanning the gap. The chain's CDR3 is CASQNGGGEAFF. CDR3 bases: TGTGCCAGCCAAAACGGGGGGGGTGAAGCTTTCTTT.

The J gene is TRBJ2-5, the V gene TRBV13; TRBD2 matches 8 bases. The CDR3 length is 15 residues. CDR1 PRHDT and CDR2 FYEKMQ come from the germline V gene (reference sequence). The J segment lost 2 bases and the V segment lost 4 bases, leaving 6 bases of the junction unmatched. The CDR3 region is CASSSRGGWQETQYF. As DNA, the CDR3 is TGTGCCAGCAGCTCCCGCGGGGGGTGGCAAGAGACCCAGTACTTC.

The chain employs TRBV27 and TRBJ2-7, with 10 bases that match TRBD1. Germline values: CDR1 MNHEY, CDR2 SMNVEV (reference sequence). V was clipped by 3 bases and J by 6 bases; unmatched bases: 11. The CDR3 is 16 residues long. The CDR3 sequence: CASSFQPGQGILEQYF. As DNA, the CDR3 is TGTGCCAGCAGTTTCCAACCGGGACAGGGGATTCTCGAGCAGTACTTC.

This clone was counted a few times. This chain's CDR3 is CASSILGTAYNSPLHF. CDR3 in DNA: TGTGCCAGCAGCATACTCGGGACAGCTTATAATTCACCCCTCCACTTT. The chain couples TRBV5-6 to TRBJ1-6; 7 bases are a match to TRBD1. From germline, CDR1 is SGHDT and CDR2 YYEEEE. The CDR3 length is 16 residues. V gave up 4 bases and J gave up 4 bases; unmatched junction bases: 8.

The gene calls are TRBV28 and TRBJ2-1; 7 bases map to TRBD2. This CDR3 comprises 13 residues. Germline V gene lookup returns CDR1 MDHEN and CDR2 SYDVKM. The V gene end was trimmed by 6 bases and the J gene end by 6 bases; junction bases not matched to a gene: 5. The CDR3 here is CASSPPSGNEQFF. Written as DNA, the CDR3 is TGTGCCAGCAGCCCCCCTAGCGGCAATGAGCAGTTCTTC.

The chain links TRBV9 to TRBJ1-6, with TRBD1 identical over 7 bases. This CDR3 contains 17 residues. After removal of 4 bases from V and 0 bases from J, the junction contained 7 bases not matched to a gene. Germline-derived CDR1 and CDR2 are SGDLS and YYNGEE. The CDR3, as DNA: TGTGCCAGCAGCCCGTCGACAGGGAGCTCCTATAATTCACCCCTCCACTTT. It is translated as CASSPSTGSSYNSPLHF.

V is TRBV3-1 (or the pseudogene TRBV3-2) and J is TRBJ2-3; maybe TRBD2 (6 bases). Looked up from germline, CDR1 is LGHDT and CDR2 is YNNKEL (reference sequence). The ends were cut back, 1 base at V and 2 bases at J, with 7 bases in the middle. The CDR3 has 14 residues. CDR3 DNA sequence: TGTGCCAGCAGCCAAGTAGCGGCCACAGATACGCAGTATTTT. It translates to CASSQVAATDTQYF.

Comments on this clone: Other DNA sequences within the sample encode an identical CDR3. V usage is TRBV27 and J usage is TRBJ2-2; D is possibly TRBD1 (5 bases). There are 13 residues in the CDR3. From germline, CDR1 is MNHEY and CDR2 SMNVEV (reference sequence). V was shortened by 2 bases and J by 5 bases, with 6 bases between the two germline ends. The CDR3 loop reads CASSLPGTGELFF. The CDR3 bases are TGTGCCAGCAGTTTACCAGGGACCGGGGAGCTGTTTTTT.

The V call is TRBV27, the J call TRBJ2-7; D gene unclear. CDR1 is MNHEY and CDR2 is SMNVEV in the germline V gene (reference sequence). The CDR3 loop spans 12 amino acids. V shed 5 bases and J shed 7 bases, with 12 bases lying between them. In DNA, the CDR3 is TGTGCCAGCAGTCTCCCCAACGGGGAGCAGTACTTC. Its protein product is CASSLPNGEQYF.

The CDR3 reads CAWSGYFRTHYGYTF. In DNA form, the CDR3 reads TGTGCCTGGAGTGGATACTTTCGCACTCACTATGGCTACACCTTC. The chain is built from TRBV30 and TRBJ1-2; D is uncertain. The CDR3 sequence is 15 residues long. Deletions cut 1 base from V and 3 bases from J, with 15 bases between. Per germline, CDR1 GTSNPN and CDR2 SVGIG (reference sequence).